Presented here are 14 T cell receptor beta chains from one specimen sequenced in a study of molecular identifiers for immune sequencing clone quantification. TCRdb fed the PCR reads into MiXCR, producing one record per CDR3 protein. The sample yields hundreds of thousands of distinct CDR3 sequences, 25% seen once. The specimen was naive CD8+ T cells from blood, with Jurkat cell RNA spiked in. As to subset: FACS-sorted CD8+CD4-CCR7+CD45RA+ naive T cells. The receptors derive from a human donor in good health. Some libraries in this study had Jurkat cell RNA spiked in.

The chain combines TRBV2 with TRBJ2-3; TRBD2 matches at 8 bases. CDR1 and CDR2 from the germline V gene are SNHLY and FYNNEI. Losses at the gene ends were 8 bases for V and 8 bases for J; bases not matched to a gene: 9. The CDR3 has 13 residues. The CDR3 DNA reads TGTGCCAGCGGACCGCCCGGGGGGGGTACGCAGTATTTT. Amino acids: CASGPPGGGTQYF.

Many counts were recorded for this clonotype. The chain has TRBV7-9 and TRBJ2-5; the match to TRBD2 covers 9 bases. V lost 1 base, J lost 2 bases, and 5 bases stayed unmatched. CDR1 and CDR2 from the germline V gene are SEHNR and FQNEAQ (reference sequence). The CDR3 is 16 amino acids. CDR3 nucleotides: TGTGCCAGCAGCTTAGGGCTAGCGGGACCTCAAGAGACCCAGTACTTC. It is translated as CASSLGLAGPQETQYF.

This clonotype has ten or more counts. The V gene is TRBV6-6, the J gene TRBJ1-3, with D possibly being TRBD1 (6 bases). Trimming left V 6 bases short and J 2 bases short, with 17 bases between. The V gene's germline CDR1 is MNHNY and CDR2 SVGAGI (reference sequence). The CDR3 runs 16 residues. The CDR3: CASSSWTALAGNTIYF. CDR3 in DNA: TGTGCCAGCAGCTCCTGGACAGCCCTAGCTGGAAACACCATATATTTT.

This clonotype was seen many times. The gene calls are TRBV6-1 and TRBJ2-7; possibly TRBD2 for D (5 bases). The CDR3 contains 12 residues. Germline V gene sequence: CDR1 MNHNS, CDR2 SASEGT. The V end was cut by 3 bases, the J end by 4 bases, with 7 bases between. This CDR3 is CASSDPGYEQYF. In nucleotides, the CDR3 is TGTGCCAGCAGTGATCCGGGGTACGAGCAGTACTTC.

This clonotype came up a few times. The chain carries TRBV7-9 and TRBJ1-2, with D unresolved. CDR1 and CDR2 (germline): SEHNR, FQNEAQ (reference sequence). This CDR3 comprises 12 residues. Trimming stripped 5 bases from V and 7 bases from J, with 11 bases between. Here the CDR3 DNA reads TGTGCCAGCAGCCCCTATTATGTTGGCTACACCTTC. This encodes CASSPYYVGYTF.

A note on this clonotype: This may stem from a read error, because a much larger clone lies one nucleotide away. Lacking the conserved final phenylalanine or tryptophan, this CDR3 likely reflects a read error. J is TRBJ2-7 and V is TRBV29-1, with TRBD1 matching over 7 bases. CDR1 is SQVTM, CDR2 ANQGSEA, per germline. V was pared by 5 bases and J by 5 bases, with 3 bases of the junction left unmatched. This CDR3 region has 11 residues. The CDR3 region is CSVTGVNEQYS. The CDR3, as DNA: TGCAGCGTTACAGGGGTGAACGAGCAGTACTCC.

As concerns this clonotype: A read error may be the cause here, since a much bigger clone is one base away. This chain joins TRBV6-6 and TRBJ2-7; D is unresolved. The CDR3 totals 13 residues. Germline-derived CDR1 and CDR2 are MNHNY and SVGAGI (reference sequence). The chain's CDR3 is CASSYLGSYERYF. The CDR3 region has the DNA TGTGCCAGCAGTTACCTGGGATCCTACGAGCGGTACTTC.

The genes are TRBV10-3 and TRBJ2-7, with D perhaps TRBD1 (6 bases). There are 12 residues in the CDR3. Germline CDR1 is ENHRY and CDR2 is SYGVKD. V was cut by 3 bases and J by 4 bases, with 7 bases left in between. CDR3 in DNA: TGTGCCATCAGTGACGACAGGTACGAGCAGTACTTC. Its protein product is CAISDDRYEQYF.

The gene calls are TRBV9 and TRBJ2-5; either TRBD1 or TRBD2 may supply D (5 bases each). Trimming removed 2 bases from V and 5 bases from J, with 16 bases in between. The CDR3 runs 15 residues. Per the germline V gene, CDR1 is SGDLS and CDR2 is YYNGEE. Here the CDR3 reads CASSVEGRWGETQYF. CDR3 coding DNA: TGTGCCAGCAGCGTTGAGGGGCGTTGGGGCGAGACCCAGTACTTC.

This clonotype was observed a handful of times. The V gene is TRBV30, the J gene TRBJ2-7; unclear D gene. This CDR3 is 12 amino acids long. V was cut by 1 base and J by 5 bases, with 9 bases left in between. Germline CDR1 GTSNPN, CDR2 SVGIG (reference sequence). The CDR3 spells CAWSATANEQYF. CDR3 DNA sequence: TGTGCCTGGAGTGCAACAGCTAACGAGCAGTACTTC.

The sample holds many counts of this clonotype. This chain connects TRBV28 to TRBJ1-5, with TRBD1 matching 7 bases. The CDR3 is 13 amino acids. V was pared by 2 bases and J by 7 bases, with 2 bases of the junction left unmatched. Per germline, CDR1 MDHEN and CDR2 SYDVKM. The CDR3 DNA reads TGTGCCAGCAGTTTAGGACAGGCCCAGCCCCAGCATTTT. This sequence encodes CASSLGQAQPQHF.

This clonotype was counted between two and nine times. V and J are TRBV2 and TRBJ2-1, with unresolved D. The CDR3 consists of 13 residues. Per the germline V gene, CDR1 is SNHLY and CDR2 is FYNNEI. Trimming shortened V by 11 bases and J by 1 base, and 12 bases separated the two germline ends. In DNA form, the CDR3 reads TGTGCCTCTGAAGGACCGTCCTACAATGAGCAGTTCTTC. This translates into CASEGPSYNEQFF.

The chain joins TRBV23-1 to TRBJ1-2, with D possibly being TRBD1 (5 bases). TRBV23-1 is given ORF status, its function remaining uncertain. The V end lost 7 bases, the J end lost 1 base, and 28 bases lay between the germline ends. This CDR3 spans 19 amino acids. CDR3 nucleotide sequence: TGCGCCAGCAAGTCCCACCCCCTTTGGGCCTGGGGGAGTAACTATGGCTACACCTTC. It specifies CASKSHPLWAWGSNYGYTF.

On this clonotype: Compared with germline, one end of the junction differs, possibly owing to a read error. V is TRBV4-1 and J is TRBJ1-6; a weak D match, TRBD1 (5 bases). Per the germline V gene, CDR1 is MGHRA and CDR2 is YSYEKL. CDR3 length equals 17 residues. In DNA form, the CDR3 reads TGCGCCGGCAGCCAAGTGACAGTGCAGGGCGGAGGTTCACCCCTCCACTTT. Translated, it gives CAGSQVTVQGGGSPLHF.